This T cell receptor beta chain was recovered during a study of cytomegalovirus exposure and HLA in healthy donors. Overall study context: Earlier work reported 117 million unique TCR beta sequences from 180 million or so T cells. Most genotyped donors, 65% to 85% of 300 to 400, had Caucasian-associated genetic ancestry.

The V and J ends lost 0 bases and 1 base respectively, with 7 bases between them. The CDR3 is made up of 14 amino acids. Germline V gene data show CDR1 as SGDLS and CDR2 as YYNGEE. With regard to this clone: Its antigen is currently unknown. Other DNA sequences in the same sample also yield this CDR3.

Study-wide results and caveats: Among the sequence variants, a highly shared cluster was likely an artifact of sequencing. A few chains tied to CMV proved CMV antigen-specific in vitro.

The PCR employed 60 Vbeta primers together with 13 Jbeta primers. Some clones are missing from TCRdb's copy, which holds only in-frame ones; the method was immunoSEQ multiplex PCR. Of 95,000 to 150,000 clones in the sample, about two thirds were seen once. The chain links TRBV9 to TRBJ1-1; D ambiguous. Sequencing was performed on PBMCs. The receptor's source is a young man in good health and CMV-seronegative. This chain's CDR3 is CASSVGPGNTEAFF. In DNA, the CDR3 is TGTGCCAGCAGCGTAGGGCCAGGGAACACTGAAGCTTTCTTT.